Below, one T cell receptor (beta chain) is given with its context. Only a few counts were recorded for this clonotype. Its antigen is still unknown. No base quality information exists; no much larger clone differs at one position. The sample's time point, from its label and the paper: persistent/refractory GD, antithyroid drugs over 5 years with positive TRAb. RNA was extracted from PBMCs in TRIzol for both TCR sequencing and RNA sequencing. Graves' disease was diagnosed according to American Thyroid Association guidelines. The patients came from an endocrinology department in Xi'an, China. From each patient, 8 to 10 milliliters of peripheral blood was collected into an EDTA anticoagulant tube. Ficoll Paque Plus density gradient separation was used to isolate PBMCs, and no further T cell sorting was performed. An Agilent 2100 Bioanalyzer and agarose gel were used to assess RNA quality, and a NanoDrop 2000 was used to measure RNA concentration.

Library preparation used multiplex PCR. The sample was run on an Illumina HiSeq 4000. TCR beta libraries were built with iRepertoire HTBI primers and Arm-PCR amplification of CDR3 regions. Before sequencing, the PCR products underwent gel purification. The source study handled its data this way. Across samples, some 62 TRBV and roughly 15 TRBJ segments were identified and used for gene usage analysis of CDR3 amino acid clonotypes. COPE and FqMerger were used to merge the filtered high-quality paired reads into contigs. BLAST was used to align contigs to IMGT TRBV, TRBD and TRBJ reference genes, and CDR3 was defined according to IMGT. Clonotypes above 0.1% frequency were classified as highly expanded clones. Shannon entropy served as the measure of repertoire diversity, while the Gini coefficient captured V-J evenness. A clonotype found in more than one individual was treated as public. TCRdb trimmed the raw reads at Q25, called clones with MiXCR and kept productive beta chains. Rows matching on CDR3 protein sequence are summarized as one entry with the most common DNA and genes. The V and J calls come from TCRdb's annotation, not from the publication. This sample holds hundreds of thousands of distinct CDR3 sequences; 21% were observed only once. The ten most abundant clones make up over 11% of the sample.

These data are taken from a study of regulatory T cells in long-lasting Graves disease (dated by TCRdb to the early 2020s). Study-wide context: Persistent Graves' disease was defined as antithyroid drug treatment for over 5 years with persistently positive TSH receptor autoantibodies. Persistent Graves' disease patients in the clinical cohort had taken antithyroid drugs for around 10 years on average. TCR sequencing covered 13 persistent and around 20 newly diagnosed Graves' disease patients, 33 samples in total. Persistent Graves' disease patients were compared with newly diagnosed Graves' disease patients by peripheral blood TCR sequencing and RNA sequencing. The study was conducted in China and was registered as a clinical trial. Points the paper makes about the study in general: Preferential use of TRBV28, TRBJ1-2 and TRBJ2-5 was observed in persistent disease, whereas TRBV20-1 and TRBJ2-1 were favored in newly diagnosed disease. Only the TCR beta chain was sequenced and analyzed. As a limitation, the authors acknowledged that the small sample size may reduce accuracy. Persistent Graves' disease patients showed lower TCR Shannon entropy and fewer highly expanded clones than newly diagnosed patients, suggesting clonal expansion. Because the primary lesion, thyroid tissue, could not be accessed, the study looked at peripheral blood alone. A larger number of public clonotypes was shared among persistent patients (approximately 2,600) than among newly diagnosed patients (around 970).

The germline ends are 9 bases apart after V is trimmed by 2 bases and J by 1 base. The CDR3 measures 15 amino acids from cysteine to phenylalanine. Here the CDR3 DNA is all that survives: 45 bases in frame from base 1. The germline V gene yields MNHEY for CDR1 and SVGAGI for CDR2. The sample consisted of peripheral blood mononuclear cells (PBMCs), taken when the disease was refractory, from a patient treated with antithyroid drugs. The V and J genes are TRBV6-5 and TRBJ2-4; no confident D gene assignment can be made. The TCR originated in a female donor with Graves disease. The CDR3 region reads CASSYNRAAKNIQYF. The bases are TGTGCCAGCAGTTACAATAGGGCGGCCAAAAACATTCAGTACTTC.